This T cell receptor beta chain was documented in a study of metastatic and nonmetastatic thyroid tumors (dated by TCRdb to about 2020). Notes on the research overall: Repertoires from peripheral blood and from tumor or nodule tissue samples of malignant and benign thyroid patients were compared.

None of the patients had been given any treatment before thyroid surgery. Using T-cell receptor beta sequencing, the study looked back at clinical samples from patients collected from the early 2010s to the late 2010s. Library prep was done by PCR. The listed sequencing device is Illumina HiSeq 4000. High-throughput sequencing was used to profile the TCR beta-chain CDR3 region of every patient. Per the source publication's procedure: Drawing on CDR3 differences between clinicopathological groups, the researchers built a classifier meant to tell apart patients with distant-metastatic papillary thyroid cancer. The Shannon index was used to measure repertoire diversity, and the Morisita-Horn index was used to measure how similar tumor and blood repertoires were. TCRdb reran the public reads through fastp at Q25 and MiXCR, keeping productive beta chains. The V and J calls were not made by the authors but by TCRdb's processing. In this sample the table shows 50,000 or so clones, roughly a fifth of which occur a single time. The ten largest clones take up 3.8% of the sample.

The CDR3 holds 11 amino acids from the cysteine to the phenylalanine. The retained sequence is limited to the CDR3, 33 bases, with the frame set at the first base. At the junction V is shortened by 5 bases and J by 7 bases, with 9 bases in between. CDR1 SGHVS and CDR2 FQNEAQ were looked up in the germline V gene. This clone was found a few times. The antigen it binds to is not known. No quality values exist for individual bases; no much larger clone is one base distant. What the research found in general, with its limitations: In both blood and tumor samples, TCR beta diversity was reported to be significantly higher in malignant tumors than in benign nodules.

The TCR sequence derives from a male donor with papillary thyroid cancer or a benign thyroid nodule (not recorded which). Some clones in this sample may be carry-over from other donors' samples. The sequence links TRBV7-8 to TRBJ2-7; the D gene remains uncertain. The sequencing input was blood. The DNA is TGTGCCAGCAGCCTAGGTTTAGAGCAGTACTTC. This yields the protein CASSLGLEQYF.